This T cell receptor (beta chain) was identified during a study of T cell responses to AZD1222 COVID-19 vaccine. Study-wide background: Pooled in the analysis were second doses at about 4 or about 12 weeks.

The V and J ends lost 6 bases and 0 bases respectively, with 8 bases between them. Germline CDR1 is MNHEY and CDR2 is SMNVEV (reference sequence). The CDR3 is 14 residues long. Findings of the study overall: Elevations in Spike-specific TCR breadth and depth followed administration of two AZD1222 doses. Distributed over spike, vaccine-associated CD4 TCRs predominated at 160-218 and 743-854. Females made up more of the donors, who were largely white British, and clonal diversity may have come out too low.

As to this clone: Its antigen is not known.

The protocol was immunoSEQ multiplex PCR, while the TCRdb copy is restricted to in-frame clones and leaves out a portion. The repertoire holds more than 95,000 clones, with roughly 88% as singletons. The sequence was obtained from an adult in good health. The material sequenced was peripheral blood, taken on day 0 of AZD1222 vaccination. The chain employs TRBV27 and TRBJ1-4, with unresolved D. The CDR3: CASREDPTNEKLFF. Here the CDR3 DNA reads TGTGCCAGCAGGGAGGACCCAACTAATGAAAAACTGTTTTTT. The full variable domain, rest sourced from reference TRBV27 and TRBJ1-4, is EAQVTQNPRYLITVTGKKLTVTCSQNMNHEYMSWYRQDPGLGLRQIYYSMNVEVTDKGDVPEGYKVSRKEKRNFPLILESPSPNQTSLYFCASREDPTNEKLFFGSGTQLSVL.